This section outlines one T cell receptor (beta chain) sequence together with its context. Its antigen remains undetermined. No clone much larger than this one lies a single base away; base qualities are absent. This specimen belongs to a study of cytomegalovirus exposure and HLA in healthy donors (dated by TCRdb to about 2017). About the full investigation: An earlier analysis of under 600 of the donors reported about 250 Gb of sequence data and 100 million to 140 million unique TCR beta sequences from around 200 million T cells. Roughly 300 gigabases of sequencing data and around 90 million unique TCR sequences made up an early release that covered over 550 HLA-typed donors. Of the roughly 400 genotyped donors, around 81% fell in the genetic ancestry cluster associated with self-reported Caucasian donors. The aim of the study was to test whether cataloging public T cell receptors could identify signatures of past pathogen exposure. The study profiled the T cell repertoires of 500 to 800 subjects by immunosequencing and related them to cytomegalovirus serostatus. Along with the roughly 610-subject first cohort, a separate validation cohort of over 90 different subjects was used. High-throughput TCR immunosequencing, statistical association of individual TCRs with disease status, and machine learning were combined to predict cytomegalovirus infection status. To study patterns of TCR occurrence, a later analysis re-analyzed previously published TCR beta repertoires from around 700 donors and added high-resolution HLA genotyping. The later analysis used no new phenotypic data to find candidate immune exposures, relying instead on TCR beta sequences and their occurrence across donors. To decide whether each TCR beta V gene segment behaved as functional or pseudogenic, an earlier analysis of fewer than 750 of the donors relied on high-throughput TCR beta sequencing. Donor age, sex, ethnicity and CMV serostatus were collected together with the repertoire data. A later genetic analysis took genome-wide SNP genotypes for about three fifths of the roughly 670 donors and used that subset as a discovery cohort. Every discovery cohort repertoire had been produced on one sequencing platform. HLA typing covered class I and class II loci at four-digit resolution. The number of donors typed differed by locus, with about 629-630 for A, B, C, DRB1 and DQB1, approximately 500 for DQA1, 606 for DPA1, and some 440 for DPB1. About 5 DR-DQ haplotypes were handled as single units for association and clustering, since linkage in the cohort was strong. Across roughly 420 genotyped donors of the cohort, an average of about 240,000 unique TCR beta nucleotide sequences per donor were sequenced, and roughly a sixth of those sequences were non-productive. The paper as a whole reports these results and caveats: Three of the identified cytomegalovirus-associated TCR beta chains were confirmed in vitro to be specific for cytomegalovirus antigens. Linkage disequilibrium might explain the correlated functional status among segregating V segments, but an unknown experimental factor could not be excluded. In an earlier analysis of roughly 560 of the donors, most TCR beta V segments were observed in productive rearrangements about 90% or about 30% of the time, broadly matching IMGT annotations. A later analysis reported that several top co-occurrence clusters appeared linked to parvovirus B19, influenza, CMV and Epstein-Barr virus. A further reported finding was that TCR beta sequences accurately predicted the HLA-A and HLA-B alleles for most subjects in the first cohort. Specific HLA alleles were associated with 16,951 TCR beta sequences at a false discovery rate of 0.05 in a later analysis. Strong co-occurrence of HLA alleles, especially DR and DQ, made assigning TCR associations to individual alleles difficult. The study gave a list of about 150 TCR beta chains associated with cytomegalovirus. In a later analysis, TCR association rates were found to vary across HLA loci, with the most associated TCRs seen for DRB1 alleles and the fewest for HLA-C alleles. The authors suggested that the approach could potentially be generalized to other disease states and immunological phenotypes. Cytomegalovirus status was reported to be diagnosed by the classifier with high specificity and sensitivity in both the original and validation cohorts. Over 15 rarely observed V segments, including chromosome 9 orphons, were excluded from the earlier analysis of several hundred of the donors because counts were too low. The cohort was sequenced for TCR beta chains only, and without alpha or paired-chain data the features that could be detected were limited. Because the 87-base-pair reads could not distinguish some IMGT-functional V segments, including TRBV6-2 and TRBV6-3, those segments were excluded. A later genetic analysis reported fewer N-insertions in productive TCRs among donors in an Asian-associated ancestry cluster than the roughly 700-donor mean. A cluster of highly shared sequence variants was judged likely to be a technical artifact of the sequencing pipeline. For the cohort, immune exposure information was limited to CMV serostatus. Most TCR sequences were observed very rarely across donors, whereas some public TCRs were present in many individuals. Compared with equally common non-associated chains, HLA-associated TCR beta chains in a later analysis were more clonally expanded and had lower generation probabilities. Most CMV-associated TCR beta chains appeared to be HLA-restricted in a later analysis, and the HLA associations seemed to be driven largely by CMV exposure. The presence/absence analyses assumed that sequencing depth was roughly uniform across donors, and that assumption may not be true. Because HLA typing was unavailable for some donors at each locus, only the typed subset was used in association tests. In a later genetic analysis, a missense DCLRE1C variant was associated with V-gene and J-gene trimming of TCR beta chains, and the association was replicated in an independent cohort.

The CDR3 has 13 amino acids, counting the end cysteine and phenylalanine. Solely the CDR3 DNA is kept, with 39 bases framed from the first base. V sheds 8 bases and J sheds 4 bases, leaving 12 bases between their ends. As encoded in the germline V gene, CDR1 is SNHLY while CDR2 is FYNNEI. Libraries were built with the immunoSEQ multiplex PCR assay. A mixture of 60 forward primers for TCR Vbeta segments and 13 reverse primers for TCR Jbeta segments was used in the multiplex PCR. A multiplex PCR assay on genomic DNA amplified the CDR3 region of rearranged TCR beta genes. The Illumina HiSeq System was used to sequence the amplified TCR beta libraries as 87-base-pair reads. For the original study's pipeline: In a later analysis, around 80 million unique TCR beta chains were counted across the 650 to 700 repertoires, and roughly 11 million of these chains were shared by at least two donors. Raw reads were error-corrected and collapsed into unique sequences with a nearest-neighbor algorithm that merged closely related sequences to remove PCR and sequencing errors. CDR3 sequences were aligned to IMGT reference sequences to assign V, D and J gene segments. For a sequence to be retained, a match of at least six nucleotides was required to both a V gene segment and a J gene segment. A rearrangement counted as productive if the CDR3 had no stop codons and remained in frame with V and J, and every other rearrangement counted as non-productive. Following IMGT convention, CDR3 was defined as the stretch from the second conserved V-encoded cysteine to the conserved J-encoded phenylalanine. In an earlier analysis of around 640 of the donors, sequences lacking an unambiguous match to a single V gene segment were excluded. In an earlier analysis of some 590 of the donors, a V segment was called functional when productive rearrangements were above 56.7%, and segregating when the standard deviation between donors exceeded 5%. A statistical classification framework was developed to diagnose cytomegalovirus status using the catalog of TCR beta chain sequences. V and J gene assignment, in a later analysis, came from comparing TCR nucleotide sequences with IMGT/GENE-DB human TR gene sequences. A later analysis assigned CDR3 sequences and most-parsimonious VDJ recombination scenarios with the TCRdist pipeline. A later analysis defined each TCR beta chain by its CDR3 amino acid sequence plus V-gene family, and excluded reads lacking a unique V-gene family. As a way to deal with suspected cross-contamination and a sequencing artifact, a later analysis dropped 500 to 700 nucleotide sequences that were highly shared and had low generation probability. In a later analysis, a clonal expansion index for each public chain was calculated from normalized within-repertoire ranks of inferred template counts. In a later analysis, generation probabilities were computed using a VDJ recombination model fitted to out-of-frame rearrangements, and the results were checked against IGoR. Hypergeometric tests were used in a later analysis to score TCR-TCR, TCR-HLA and TCR-CMV co-occurrence, with a repertoire-size bias correction applied to the TCR pairs. To estimate false discovery rates, a later analysis permuted the HLA or CMV assignments 20 times. In a later analysis, co-occurring TCRs were grouped using DBSCAN, and TCRdist sequence similarity was added for clustering within HLA-allele-positive subsets. For co-occurrence clustering, repertoires with fewer than 30,000 or more than 120,000 public chains were excluded, along with about five repertoires with anomalous nucleotide sharing. TCRdb's version of the immuneACCESS table is confined to in-frame rearrangements and falls short of the full clone set. An unresolved V gene accounts for under half of the shortfall where checked; the remainder is of unknown origin. That table gives V, J and clone size, and the DNA gave D and trimming. The sample contains about 150,000 clones, about four fifths of them found a single time. The ten largest clones represent under 4% of the sample.

The cohort consisted of approximately 690 healthy bone marrow donors. All cohort members were sampled while nominally healthy, although unrecorded immune exposures were likely present. Of the 700 or so cohort members, around 290 had a positive CMV serostatus and about 400 had a negative one, while no CMV serostatus was recorded for the donor. A peripheral blood sample was collected from each donor, and TCR beta sequencing was performed on peripheral blood mononuclear cells. The Qiagen DNeasy Blood Extraction Kit was used to extract genomic DNA from the blood cell samples. The sequenced sample was PBMCs. This receptor was obtained from a human donor in good health. In this chain, TRBV2 is recombined with TRBJ1-5; the D gene is perhaps TRBD1, on 5 matching bases. CDR3 reads: CASQGKRNQPQHF. The base sequence is TGTGCCAGCCAGGGTAAAAGAAATCAGCCCCAGCATTTT.